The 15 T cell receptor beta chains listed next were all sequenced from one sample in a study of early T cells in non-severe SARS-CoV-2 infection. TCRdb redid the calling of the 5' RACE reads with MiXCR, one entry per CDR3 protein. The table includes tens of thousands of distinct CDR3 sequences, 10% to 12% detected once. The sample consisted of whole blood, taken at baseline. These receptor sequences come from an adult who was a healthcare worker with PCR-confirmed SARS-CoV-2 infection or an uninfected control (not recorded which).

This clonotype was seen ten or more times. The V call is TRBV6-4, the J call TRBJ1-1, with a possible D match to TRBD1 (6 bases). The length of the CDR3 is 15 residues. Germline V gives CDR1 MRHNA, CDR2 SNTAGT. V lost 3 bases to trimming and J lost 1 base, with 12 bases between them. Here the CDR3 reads CASSEQGGANTEAFF. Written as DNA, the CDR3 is TGTGCCAGCAGTGAACAAGGGGGGGCGAACACTGAAGCTTTCTTT.

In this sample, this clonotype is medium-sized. The CDR3 reads CASSLTSGQGNQPQHF. For the CDR3, the DNA is TGTGCCAGCAGCTTGACATCGGGACAGGGCAATCAGCCCCAGCATTTT. The chain links TRBV5-4 to TRBJ1-5, with 8 bases identical to TRBD1. Germline assignment: CDR1 SGHNT and CDR2 YYREEE (reference sequence). CDR3 length: 16 amino acids. V was clipped by 1 base and J by 2 bases; unmatched bases: 5.

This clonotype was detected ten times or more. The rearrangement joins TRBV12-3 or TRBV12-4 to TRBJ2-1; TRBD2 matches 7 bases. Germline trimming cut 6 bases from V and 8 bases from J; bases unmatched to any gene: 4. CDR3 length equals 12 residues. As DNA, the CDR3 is TGTGCCAGCAGCCTGGGGGGGGATGAGCAGTTCTTC. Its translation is CASSLGGDEQFF.

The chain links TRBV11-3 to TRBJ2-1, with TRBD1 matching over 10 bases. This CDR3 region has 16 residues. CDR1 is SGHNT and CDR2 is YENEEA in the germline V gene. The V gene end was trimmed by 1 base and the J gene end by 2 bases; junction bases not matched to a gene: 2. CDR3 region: CASSLAGTGAYNEQFF. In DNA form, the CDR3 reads TGTGCCAGCAGCTTAGCCGGGACAGGGGCCTACAATGAGCAGTTCTTC.

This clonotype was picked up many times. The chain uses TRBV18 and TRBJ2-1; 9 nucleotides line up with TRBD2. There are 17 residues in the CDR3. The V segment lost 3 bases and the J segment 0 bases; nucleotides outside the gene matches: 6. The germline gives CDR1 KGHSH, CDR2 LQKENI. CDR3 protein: CASSPASGASSYNEQFF. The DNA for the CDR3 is TGTGCCAGCTCACCGGCTAGCGGGGCGAGCTCCTACAATGAGCAGTTCTTC.

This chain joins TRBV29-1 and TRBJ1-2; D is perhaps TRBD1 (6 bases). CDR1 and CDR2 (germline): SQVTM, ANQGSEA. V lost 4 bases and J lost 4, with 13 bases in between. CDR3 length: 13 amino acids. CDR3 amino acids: CSVVVSRGYGYTF. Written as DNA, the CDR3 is TGCAGCGTTGTTGTGAGCAGGGGCTATGGCTACACCTTC.

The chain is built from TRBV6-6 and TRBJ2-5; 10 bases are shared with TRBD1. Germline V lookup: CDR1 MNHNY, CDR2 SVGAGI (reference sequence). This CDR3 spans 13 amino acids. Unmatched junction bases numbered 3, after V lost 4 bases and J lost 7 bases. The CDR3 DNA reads TGTGCCAGCAGTTCCGGACAGGGGGGGACCCAGTACTTC. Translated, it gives CASSSGQGGTQYF.

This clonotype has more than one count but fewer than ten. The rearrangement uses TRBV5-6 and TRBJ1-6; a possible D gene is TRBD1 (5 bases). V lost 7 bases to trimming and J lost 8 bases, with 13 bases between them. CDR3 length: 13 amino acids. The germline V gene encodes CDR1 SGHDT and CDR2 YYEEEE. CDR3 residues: CASLREGHSPLHF. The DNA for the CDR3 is TGTGCCAGCCTGAGAGAGGGGCATTCACCCCTCCACTTT.

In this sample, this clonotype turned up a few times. CDR3 residues: CASSSLGLNYGYTF. CDR3 in DNA: TGCGCCAGCAGCTCCCTGGGACTGAACTATGGCTACACCTTC. The chain employs TRBV5-1 and TRBJ1-2, with D possibly matching TRBD1 (5 bases). V lost 3 bases to trimming and J lost 2 bases, with 11 bases between them. Germline V gene data show CDR1 as SGHRS and CDR2 as YFSETQ. This CDR3 region has 14 residues.

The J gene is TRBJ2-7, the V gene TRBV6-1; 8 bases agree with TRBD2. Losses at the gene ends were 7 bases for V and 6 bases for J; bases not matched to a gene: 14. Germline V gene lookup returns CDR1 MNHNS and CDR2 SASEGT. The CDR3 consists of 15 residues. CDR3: CASTWGGTRVGEQYF. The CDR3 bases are TGTGCCAGCACTTGGGGGGGGACTAGAGTAGGCGAGCAGTACTTC.

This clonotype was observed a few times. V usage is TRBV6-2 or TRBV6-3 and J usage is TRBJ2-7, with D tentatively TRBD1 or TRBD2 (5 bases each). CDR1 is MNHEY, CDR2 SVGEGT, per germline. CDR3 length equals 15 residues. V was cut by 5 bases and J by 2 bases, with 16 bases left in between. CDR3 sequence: CASSQTAQRTYEQYF. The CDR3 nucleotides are TGTGCCAGCAGTCAGACAGCACAGCGGACCTACGAGCAGTACTTC.

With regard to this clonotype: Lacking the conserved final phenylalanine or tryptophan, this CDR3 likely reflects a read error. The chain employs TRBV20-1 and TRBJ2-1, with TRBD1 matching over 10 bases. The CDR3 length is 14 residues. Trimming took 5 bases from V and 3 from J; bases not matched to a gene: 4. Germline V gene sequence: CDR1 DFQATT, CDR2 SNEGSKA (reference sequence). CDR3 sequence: CSAYRDRGYNEQFL. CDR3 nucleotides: TGCAGTGCTTACCGGGACAGGGGCTACAATGAGCAGTTCCTC.

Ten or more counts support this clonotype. CDR3 amino acids: CSARDRESQPQHF. The CDR3 DNA sequence: TGCAGTGCTCGGGACAGGGAAAGCCAGCCCCAGCATTTT. The J gene is TRBJ1-5, the V gene TRBV20-1; 9 bases agree with TRBD1. In germline, CDR1 is DFQATT, CDR2 SNEGSKA (reference sequence). The CDR3 sequence is 13 residues long. The J segment lost 7 bases and the V segment lost 5 bases, leaving 6 bases of the junction unmatched.

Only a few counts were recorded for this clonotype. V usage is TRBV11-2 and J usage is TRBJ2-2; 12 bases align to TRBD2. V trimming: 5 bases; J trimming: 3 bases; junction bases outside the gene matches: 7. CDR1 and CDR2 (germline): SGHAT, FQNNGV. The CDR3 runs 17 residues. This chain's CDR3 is CASSARLAGEYTGELFF. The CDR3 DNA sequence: TGTGCCAGCAGCGCGAGACTAGCGGGGGAGTACACCGGGGAGCTGTTTTTT.

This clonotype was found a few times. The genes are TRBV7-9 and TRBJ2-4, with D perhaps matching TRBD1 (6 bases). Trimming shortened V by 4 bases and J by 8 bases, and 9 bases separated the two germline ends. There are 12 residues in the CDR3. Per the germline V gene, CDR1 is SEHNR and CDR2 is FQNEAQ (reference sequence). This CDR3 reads CASSWTVDIQYF. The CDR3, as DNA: TGTGCCAGCAGCTGGACAGTCGACATTCAGTACTTC.